Below, 5 T cell receptor beta chains from the same sample are listed, as sequenced in a study of metastatic and nonmetastatic thyroid tumors (dated by TCRdb to 2020 to 2021). The library came from PCR. The sequencing machine was an Illumina HiSeq 4000. TCRdb cleaned the public reads at Q25 with fastp, built clones with MiXCR and kept in-frame beta chains. A total of about 38,000 clones appear in this sample, roughly 27% of them only once. The top ten clonotypes cover 9.6% of the sample. No patient had received any treatment before thyroid surgery. What was sequenced was blood. These receptors were collected from a female donor with papillary thyroid cancer or a benign thyroid nodule (not recorded which). Some clones in this sample may be carry-over from other donors' samples.

V gene TRBV11-1 combines with J gene TRBJ2-2; 7 bases map to TRBD2. The germline CDR1 and CDR2 sequences are SGHAT and FQDESV (reference sequence). J lost 5 bases, V lost 2 bases, and 8 bases had no gene match. The CDR3 runs to 16 residues. The chain's CDR3 is CASSLWEGIGTGELFF. In DNA, the CDR3 is TGTGCCAGCAGCTTATGGGAGGGAATCGGGACCGGGGAGCTGTTTTTT.

This clone was seen many times. The genes are TRBV4-3 and TRBJ2-5, with 7 bases matching TRBD2. With 4 bases clipped from V and 0 bases from J, the junction kept 8 bases outside the gene matches. This CDR3 is built from 16 residues. CDR1 and CDR2 (germline): LGHNA, YSLEER. The chain's CDR3 is CASSRGSGGYQETQYF. The CDR3 DNA reads TGCGCCAGCAGCCGCGGGTCGGGAGGATACCAAGAGACCCAGTACTTC.

This clone was recorded many times. The chain employs TRBV2 and TRBJ2-7; 11 bases fit TRBD2. Germline CDR1 reads SNHLY; CDR2 reads FYNNEI. The CDR3 extends over 15 amino acids. The trim removed 6 bases at V and 4 bases at J, leaving 8 bases unmatched. As DNA, the CDR3 is TGTGCCAGCAGCTACGGCGGGACTAGCGGATACGAGCAGTACTTC. Its protein is CASSYGGTSGYEQYF.

There are many counts of this clone. Germline is not matched at one junction end, which may reflect a read error. The chain has TRBV11-2 and TRBJ1-1; D may be TRBD1 (5 bases). This CDR3 spans 12 amino acids. Germline V gene lookup returns CDR1 SGHAT and CDR2 FQNNGV. The CDR3 DNA reads as TGTGCCAGCAGCTTTCCTGGCAGGGCAGCTCTCTTT. Translation gives CASSFPGRAALF.

This clone turned up a few times. The chain is built from TRBV6-1 and TRBJ2-1, with D uncertain. V was pared by 0 bases and J by 10 bases, with 10 bases between. CDR1 is MNHNS and CDR2 is SASEGT in the germline V gene. The CDR3 extends over 13 amino acids. The CDR3 coding sequence is TGTGCCAGCAGTGAAGCCCCCCTCTTGGAGCAGTTCTTC. It specifies CASSEAPLLEQFF.